This passage covers 13 T cell receptor beta chains from one sample sequenced in a study of blood T cell repertoires in COVID-19. Sequenced by immunoSEQ multiplex PCR; TCRdb stores in-frame clones only, minus some. This repertoire shows 300,000 to 450,000 clones, 81% found once; its top ten account for 1.1%. The specimen sequenced was peripheral blood. All receptors derive from a human donor with acute or convalescent COVID-19. The donor label of this sample is uncertain.

This clone has a single count. The chain couples TRBV19 to TRBJ2-3; no reliable D call. Between the trimmed V and J ends, which lost 7 bases and 2 bases, there was a span of 13 bases. The CDR3 runs 14 residues. From germline, CDR1 is LNHDA and CDR2 SQIVND (reference sequence). In DNA, the CDR3 is TGTGCCAGTACGTCCGGGTCCTTCACAGATACGCAGTATTTT. Translation gives CASTSGSFTDTQYF.

V usage is TRBV20-1 and J usage is TRBJ2-1, with D uncertain. CDR1 is DFQATT and CDR2 is SNEGSKA in the germline V gene (reference sequence). Between the trimmed V and J ends, which lost 5 bases and 3 bases, there was a span of 5 bases. This CDR3 has 11 amino acids. This CDR3 is CSAQVYNEQFF. The CDR3 region has the DNA TGCAGTGCTCAGGTCTACAATGAGCAGTTCTTC.

The CDR3 nucleotides are TGTGCCAGCAGCCCTGACCCAGGGGGGAACTATGGCTACACCTTC. Translation: CASSPDPGGNYGYTF. This chain uses TRBV5-4 with TRBJ1-2, with 7 bases that match TRBD1. J was trimmed by 2 bases and V by 4 bases; bases with no gene match: 8. The CDR3 is made up of 15 amino acids. Germline V gene data show CDR1 as SGHNT and CDR2 as YYREEE (reference sequence).

The chain links TRBV2 to TRBJ1-6; 12 bases line up with TRBD1. CDR1 is SNHLY, CDR2 FYNNEI, per germline. This CDR3 is built from 17 residues. V shed 6 bases, J shed 7 bases, and the junction held 10 bases outside the gene matches. For the CDR3, the DNA is TGTGCCAGCAGGACGACCGGGACAGGGGGCAGGAATTCACCCCTCCACTTT. Protein: CASRTTGTGGRNSPLHF.

This sequence joins TRBV6-5 and TRBJ1-2, with D possibly being TRBD1 (5 bases). The germline CDR1 and CDR2 sequences are MNHEY and SVGAGI. Trimming shortened V by 2 bases and J by 4 bases, and 17 bases separated the two germline ends. This CDR3 has 16 residues. The DNA of the CDR3 is TGTGCCAGCAGTTACACGCGTCCAGGGAATGGCTATGGCTACACCTTC. Amino acid sequence: CASSYTRPGNGYGYTF.

The chain combines TRBV7-9 with TRBJ1-1, with D perhaps TRBD1 (5 bases). The V end was cut by 3 bases, the J end by 1 base, with 12 bases between. The CDR3 is 15 residues long. Germline lookup yields CDR1 SEHNR and CDR2 FQNEAQ (reference sequence). The CDR3 nucleotides are TGTGCCAGCAGCTTCGCCGGGACTGGGAACACTGAAGCTTTCTTT. It yields the protein CASSFAGTGNTEAFF.

The chain links TRBV19 to TRBJ2-3; tentative D call: TRBD2 (6 bases). The CDR3 loop spans 16 amino acids. CDR1 LNHDA and CDR2 SQIVND come from the germline V gene (reference sequence). V lost 1 base and J lost 8, with 19 bases in between. The CDR3, as DNA: TGTGCCAGTAGTATAGGACTAGTCGGGGTGACGGGTACGCAGTATTTT. As protein: CASSIGLVGVTGTQYF. Full variable domain (remainder filled in from reference TRBV19 and TRBJ2-3): DGGITQSPKYLFRKEGQNVTLSCEQNLNHDAMYWYRQDPGQGLRLIYYSQIVNDFQKGDIAEGYSVSREKKESFPLTVTSAQKNPTAFYLCASSIGLVGVTGTQYFGPGTRLTVL.

V and J are TRBV10-1 and TRBJ2-4; 8 bases fit TRBD2. CDR3 length: 16 amino acids. The V segment lost 5 bases and the J segment 5 bases; nucleotides outside the gene matches: 11. CDR1 and CDR2 (germline): WNHNN, SYGVQD (reference sequence). CDR3 sequence: CASSTGGSGIENIQYF. In DNA form, the CDR3 reads TGCGCCAGCAGTACAGGTGGTAGCGGGATTGAAAACATTCAGTACTTC.

This chain uses TRBV7-9 with TRBJ1-1; TRBD1 aligns across 11 bases. Trimming took 4 bases from V and 4 from J; bases not matched to a gene: 8. This CDR3 is 16 amino acids long. The germline V gene has CDR1 SEHNR and CDR2 FQNEAQ (reference sequence). The CDR3 sequence is CASSSIIGTGGTEAFF. The CDR3 DNA reads as TGTGCCAGCAGCTCAATTATAGGGACAGGGGGCACTGAAGCTTTCTTT.

The rearrangement links TRBV19 to TRBJ2-6, with D perhaps TRBD1 (6 bases). The ends were cut back, 7 bases at V and 0 bases at J, with 10 bases in the middle. CDR3 length: 15 amino acids. CDR1 LNHDA and CDR2 SQIVND come from the germline V gene (reference sequence). The CDR3 bases are TGTGCCAGTATAGGACAGCTCTCTGGGGCCAACGTCCTGACTTTC. Translation: CASIGQLSGANVLTF. Full variable domain (rest looked up from reference TRBV19 and TRBJ2-6): DGGITQSPKYLFRKEGQNVTLSCEQNLNHDAMYWYRQDPGQGLRLIYYSQIVNDFQKGDIAEGYSVSREKKESFPLTVTSAQKNPTAFYLCASIGQLSGANVLTFGAGSRLTVL.

V and J are TRBV28 and TRBJ2-1; TRBD2 matches 10 bases. Per germline, CDR1 MDHEN and CDR2 SYDVKM. This CDR3 has 14 residues. Germline trimming cut 7 bases from V and 6 bases from J; bases unmatched to any gene: 6. CDR3 sequence: CASKWTSGANEQFF. Here the CDR3 DNA reads TGTGCCAGCAAATGGACTAGCGGAGCCAATGAGCAGTTCTTC.

Details on this clone: At the DNA level, this CDR3 is encoded by other sequences in the same sample as well. The CDR3 loop reads CASSTRGANTEAFF. CDR3 nucleotides: TGTGCCAGCAGCACCAGGGGTGCGAACACTGAAGCTTTCTTT. The chain combines TRBV7-9 with TRBJ1-1; TRBD1 might be the D (6 bases). CDR3 length equals 14 residues. The germline V gene has CDR1 SEHNR and CDR2 FQNEAQ (reference sequence). Trimming stripped 5 bases from V and 1 base from J, with 11 bases between.

This clone has just one count. V gene TRBV10-3 combines with J gene TRBJ2-7, with a possible D match to TRBD1 (6 bases). The CDR3 extends over 12 amino acids. Germline V gives CDR1 ENHRY, CDR2 SYGVKD. V was pared by 6 bases and J by 1 base, with 7 bases between. CDR3 amino acids: CAISGQSYEQYF. CDR3 nucleotides: TGTGCCATCAGCGGACAGTCCTACGAGCAGTACTTC.